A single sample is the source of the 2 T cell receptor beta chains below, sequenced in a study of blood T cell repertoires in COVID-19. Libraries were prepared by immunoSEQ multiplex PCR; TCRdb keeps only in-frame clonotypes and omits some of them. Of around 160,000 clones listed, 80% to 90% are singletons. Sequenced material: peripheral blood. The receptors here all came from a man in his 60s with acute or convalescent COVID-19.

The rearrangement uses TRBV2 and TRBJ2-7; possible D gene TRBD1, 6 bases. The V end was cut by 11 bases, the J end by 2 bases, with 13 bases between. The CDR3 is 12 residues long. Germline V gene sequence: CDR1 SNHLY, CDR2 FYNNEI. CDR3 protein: CAYQDRAYEQYF. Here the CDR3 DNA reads TGTGCCTACCAGGACAGAGCCTACGAGCAGTACTTC.

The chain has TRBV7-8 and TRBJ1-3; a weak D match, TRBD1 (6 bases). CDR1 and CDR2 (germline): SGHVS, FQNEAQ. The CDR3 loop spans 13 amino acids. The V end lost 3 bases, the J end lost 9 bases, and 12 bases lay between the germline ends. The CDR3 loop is CASSLDRAVTIYF. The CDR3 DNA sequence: TGTGCCAGCAGCTTGGACAGAGCCGTCACCATATATTTT.